Presented here are 7 T cell receptor beta chains from one specimen sequenced in a study of OX40 agonist ivuxolimab in advanced cancers. The repertoire was sequenced with immunoSEQ multiplex PCR; TCRdb's copy has only in-frame clones and lacks some. Among about 27,000 clones, 80% to 85% were seen once, and the ten largest hold roughly 30%. The specimen was CD4+ or CD8+ T cells sorted from blood, collected in a trial of the OX40 agonist ivuxolimab. Receptor source: an adult with an advanced solid tumor such as melanoma, head and neck, liver or kidney cancer.

The chain combines TRBV7-3 with TRBJ2-7; TRBD2 aligns across 9 bases. J lost 0 bases, V lost 2 bases, and 5 bases had no gene match. The length of the CDR3 is 16 residues. The V gene's germline CDR1 is SGHTA and CDR2 FQGTGA. The DNA of the CDR3 is TGTGCCAGCAGCTTAGTTGGGACTAGCATCTCCTACGAGCAGTACTTC. Protein product: CASSLVGTSISYEQYF.

The CDR3 region is CASTDGLSGYGYTF. The CDR3, as DNA: TGTGCCAGCACGGACGGGCTAAGCGGCTATGGCTACACCTTC. The chain has TRBV2 and TRBJ1-2, with no clear D. The V gene lost 7 bases and the J gene lost 4 bases, with 16 bases spanning the gap. The CDR3 has 14 amino acids. CDR1 is SNHLY, CDR2 FYNNEI, per germline.

CDR3 sequence (DNA): TGTGCCACCGGGACAGGGGGAAATGAAAAACTGTTTTTT. Amino acids: CATGTGGNEKLFF. The chain joins TRBV28 to TRBJ1-4; the match to TRBD1 covers 11 bases. J gave up 5 bases and V 10 bases, and 3 bases lay outside the gene matches. Per the germline V gene, CDR1 is MDHEN and CDR2 is SYDVKM. The CDR3 consists of 13 residues. Variable domain in full (rest from reference TRBV28 and TRBJ1-4): DVKVTQSSRYLVKRTGEKVFLECVQDMDHENMFWYRQDPGLGLRLIYFSYDVKMKEKGDIPEGYSVSREKKERFSLILESASTNQTSMYLCATGTGGNEKLFFGSGTQLSVL.

This clone appeared a single time. The chain links TRBV7-8 to TRBJ2-1; D ambiguous. The length of the CDR3 is 17 residues. V lost 2 bases, J lost 0 bases, and 14 bases lay in between. Looked up from germline, CDR1 is SGHVS and CDR2 is FQNEAQ. The CDR3 loop is CASSLNVKESSYNEQFF. The DNA of the CDR3 is TGTGCCAGCAGCTTAAACGTGAAGGAAAGCTCCTACAATGAGCAGTTCTTC.

The genes are TRBV2 and TRBJ2-1, with 7 bases aligning to TRBD2. J lost 0 bases, V lost 7 bases, and 9 bases had no gene match. The CDR3 contains 16 residues. Germline V gene sequence: CDR1 SNHLY, CDR2 FYNNEI. This CDR3 is CASTREEFSSYNEQFF. The CDR3 DNA follows: TGTGCCAGCACCCGGGAGGAGTTTAGCTCCTACAATGAGCAGTTCTTC.

This clone was counted a few times. The chain carries TRBV27 and TRBJ1-1, with no clear D. Germline CDR1 and CDR2: MNHEY and SMNVEV (reference sequence). The CDR3 consists of 13 residues. V was shortened by 6 bases and J by 0 bases, with 8 bases between the two germline ends. The CDR3 DNA sequence: TGTGCCAGCAGAGTTCACATGAACACTGAAGCTTTCTTT. Residues: CASRVHMNTEAFF.

This clone has only one observation. The genes are TRBV7-3 and TRBJ2-2; 13 nucleotides line up with TRBD2. CDR3 length: 19 residues. The ends lost 5 bases at V and 1 base at J; junction bases unmatched: 10. CDR1 is SGHTA, CDR2 FQGTGA, per germline. Here the CDR3 DNA reads TGTGCCAGCAGCCCGGGACTAGCGGGGTCCAGAGAGAACACCGGGGAGCTGTTTTTT. This translates into CASSPGLAGSRENTGELFF.